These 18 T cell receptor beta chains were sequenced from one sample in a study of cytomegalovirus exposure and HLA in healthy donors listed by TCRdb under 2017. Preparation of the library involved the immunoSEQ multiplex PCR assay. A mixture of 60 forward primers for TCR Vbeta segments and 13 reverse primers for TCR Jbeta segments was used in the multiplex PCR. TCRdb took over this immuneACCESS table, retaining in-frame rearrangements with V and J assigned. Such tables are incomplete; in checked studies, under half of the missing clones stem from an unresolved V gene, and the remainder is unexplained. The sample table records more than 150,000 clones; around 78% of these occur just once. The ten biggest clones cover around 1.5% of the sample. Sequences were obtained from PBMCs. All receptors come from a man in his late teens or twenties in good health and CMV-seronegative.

CDR3 region: CAWSESPRDRDYGYTF. Here the CDR3 DNA reads TGTGCCTGGAGCGAATCCCCCCGGGACAGGGACTATGGCTACACCTTC. V and J are TRBV30 and TRBJ1-2, with TRBD1 matching over 9 bases. The CDR3 contains 16 residues. Germline values: CDR1 GTSNPN, CDR2 SVGIG (reference sequence). J gave up 3 bases and V 3 bases, and 11 bases lay outside the gene matches.

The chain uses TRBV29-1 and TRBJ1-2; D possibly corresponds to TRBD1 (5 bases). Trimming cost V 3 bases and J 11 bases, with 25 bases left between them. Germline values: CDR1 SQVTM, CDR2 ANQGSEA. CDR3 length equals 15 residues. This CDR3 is CSVDTTGGSRPLYTF. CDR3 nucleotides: TGCAGCGTTGACACCACCGGGGGAAGTCGACCCTTGTACACCTTC.

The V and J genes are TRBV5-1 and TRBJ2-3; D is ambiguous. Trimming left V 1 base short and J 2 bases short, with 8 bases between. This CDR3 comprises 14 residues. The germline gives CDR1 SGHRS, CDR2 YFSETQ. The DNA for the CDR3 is TGCGCCAGCAGCTTGAGTACTCTCACAGATACGCAGTATTTT. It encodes CASSLSTLTDTQYF.

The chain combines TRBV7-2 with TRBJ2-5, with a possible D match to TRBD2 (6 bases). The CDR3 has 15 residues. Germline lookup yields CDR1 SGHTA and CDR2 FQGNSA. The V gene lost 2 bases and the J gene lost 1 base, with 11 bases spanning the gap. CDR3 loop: CASSLLASGQETQYF. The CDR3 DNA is TGTGCCAGCAGCTTACTAGCGTCAGGCCAAGAGACCCAGTACTTC.

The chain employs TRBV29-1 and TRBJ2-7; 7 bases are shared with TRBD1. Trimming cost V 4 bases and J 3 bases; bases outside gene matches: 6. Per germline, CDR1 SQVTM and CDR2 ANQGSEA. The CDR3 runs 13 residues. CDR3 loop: CSVAEGAGYEQYF. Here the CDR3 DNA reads TGCAGCGTTGCTGAGGGGGCGGGCTACGAGCAGTACTTC.

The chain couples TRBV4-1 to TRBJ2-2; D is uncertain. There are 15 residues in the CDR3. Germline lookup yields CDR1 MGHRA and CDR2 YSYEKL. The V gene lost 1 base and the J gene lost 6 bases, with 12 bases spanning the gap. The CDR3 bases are TGCGCCAGCAGCCAAGGGAGCACTGCCCCCGGGGAGCTGTTTTTT. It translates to CASSQGSTAPGELFF.

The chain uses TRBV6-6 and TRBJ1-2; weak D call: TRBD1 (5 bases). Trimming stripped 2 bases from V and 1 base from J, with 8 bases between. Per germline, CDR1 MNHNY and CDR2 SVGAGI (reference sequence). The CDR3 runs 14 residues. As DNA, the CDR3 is TGTGCCAGCAGTTACGATCAGGGTAACTATGGCTACACCTTC. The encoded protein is CASSYDQGNYGYTF.

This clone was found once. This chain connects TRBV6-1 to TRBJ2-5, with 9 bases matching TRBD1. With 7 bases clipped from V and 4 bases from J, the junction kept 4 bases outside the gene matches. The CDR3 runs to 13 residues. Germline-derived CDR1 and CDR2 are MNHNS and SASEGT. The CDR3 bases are TGTGCCAGCACCAAGACAGGGGGAGAGACCCAGTACTTC. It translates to CASTKTGGETQYF.

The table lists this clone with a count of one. CDR3 in DNA: TGCGCCAGCAGCCAGTTACTCCGAGGCGGCCGTGGCTACACCTTC. Translation: CASSQLLRGGRGYTF. The chain links TRBV4-1 to TRBJ1-2, with D unresolved. The germline CDR1 and CDR2 sequences are MGHRA and YSYEKL. CDR3 length: 15 amino acids. V was trimmed by 3 bases and J by 7 bases, leaving 18 bases between them.

The CDR3 DNA reads as TGTGCCTCTTCCAAGGGGATCTCCTACGAGCAGTACTTC. Protein: CASSKGISYEQYF. This sequence joins TRBV30 and TRBJ2-7; a weak D match, TRBD1 (5 bases). Trimming removed 7 bases at V and 0 bases at J, with 13 bases between. CDR1 is GTSNPN, CDR2 SVGIG, per germline (reference sequence). CDR3 length: 13 residues.

The CDR3 loop reads CASRPGQEYGYTF. The CDR3 coding sequence is TGTGCCAGCCGGCCGGGACAGGAATATGGCTACACCTTC. The chain joins TRBV6-8 to TRBJ1-2; 8 nucleotides agree with TRBD1. Trimming took 8 bases from V and 5 from J; bases not matched to a gene: 7. CDR1 and CDR2 from the germline V gene are MNHGY and SAAAGT. The CDR3 sequence is 13 residues long.

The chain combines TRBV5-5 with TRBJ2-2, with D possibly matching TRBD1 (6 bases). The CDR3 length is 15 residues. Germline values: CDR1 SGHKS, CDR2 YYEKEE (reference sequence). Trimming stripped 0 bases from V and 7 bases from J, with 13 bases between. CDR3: CASSLGWGPLGELFF. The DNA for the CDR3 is TGTGCCAGCAGCTTGGGGTGGGGGCCCCTCGGGGAGCTGTTTTTT.

The CDR3 region has the DNA TGTGCCAGCAGCTCCCAATTCTATGGCTACACCTTC. It translates to CASSSQFYGYTF. The chain carries TRBV7-2 and TRBJ1-2; D is ambiguous. V lost 4 bases, J lost 4 bases, and 7 bases lay in between. Germline CDR1 and CDR2: SGHTA and FQGNSA. This CDR3 is 12 amino acids long.

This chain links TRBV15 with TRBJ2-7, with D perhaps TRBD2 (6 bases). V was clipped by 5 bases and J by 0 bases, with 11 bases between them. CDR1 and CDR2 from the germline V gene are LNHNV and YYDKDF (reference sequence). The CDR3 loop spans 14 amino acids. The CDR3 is CATSRAGSSYEQYF. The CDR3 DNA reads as TGTGCCACCAGCCGCGCGGGGTCCTCCTACGAGCAGTACTTC.

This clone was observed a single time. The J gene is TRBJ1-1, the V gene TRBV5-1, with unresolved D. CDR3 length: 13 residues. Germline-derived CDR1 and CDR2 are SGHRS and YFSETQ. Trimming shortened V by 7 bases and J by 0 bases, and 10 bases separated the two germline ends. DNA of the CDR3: TGCGCCAGCCACAGAAATCTGAACACTGAAGCTTTCTTT. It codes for CASHRNLNTEAFF.

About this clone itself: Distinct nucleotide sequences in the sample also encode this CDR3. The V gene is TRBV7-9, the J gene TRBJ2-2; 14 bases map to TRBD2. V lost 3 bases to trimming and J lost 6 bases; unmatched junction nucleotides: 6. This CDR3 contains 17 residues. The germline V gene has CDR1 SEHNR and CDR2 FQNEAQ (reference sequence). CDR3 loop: CASSLGLAGVGSGELFF. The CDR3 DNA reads TGTGCCAGCAGCTTGGGACTAGCGGGAGTCGGGTCCGGGGAGCTGTTTTTT.

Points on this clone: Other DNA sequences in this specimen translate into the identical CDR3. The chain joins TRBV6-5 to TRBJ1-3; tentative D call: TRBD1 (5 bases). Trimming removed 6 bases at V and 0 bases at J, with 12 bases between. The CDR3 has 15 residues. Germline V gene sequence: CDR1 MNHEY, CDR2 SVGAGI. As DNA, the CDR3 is TGTGCCAGCAGCCGTGCGGGGGGCTCTGGAAACACCATATATTTT. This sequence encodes CASSRAGGSGNTIYF.

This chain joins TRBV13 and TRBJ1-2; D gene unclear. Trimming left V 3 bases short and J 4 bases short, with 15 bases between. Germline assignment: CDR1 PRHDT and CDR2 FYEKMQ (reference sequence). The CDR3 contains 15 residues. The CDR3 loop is CASSFLVLGGYGYTF. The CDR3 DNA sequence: TGTGCCAGCAGCTTCCTGGTCCTGGGAGGCTATGGCTACACCTTC.